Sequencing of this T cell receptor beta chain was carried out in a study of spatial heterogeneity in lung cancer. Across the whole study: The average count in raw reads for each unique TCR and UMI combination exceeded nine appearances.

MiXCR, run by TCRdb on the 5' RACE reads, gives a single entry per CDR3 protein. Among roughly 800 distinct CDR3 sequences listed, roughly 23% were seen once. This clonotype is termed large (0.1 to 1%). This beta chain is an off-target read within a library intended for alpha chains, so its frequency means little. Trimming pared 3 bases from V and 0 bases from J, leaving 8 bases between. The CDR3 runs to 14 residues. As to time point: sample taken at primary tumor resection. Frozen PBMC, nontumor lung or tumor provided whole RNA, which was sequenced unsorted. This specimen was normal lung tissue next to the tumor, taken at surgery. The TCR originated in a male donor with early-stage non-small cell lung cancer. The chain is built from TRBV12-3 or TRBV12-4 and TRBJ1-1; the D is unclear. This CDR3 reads CASSLGGMNTEAFF. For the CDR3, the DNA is TGTGCCAGCAGTTTGGGAGGGATGAACACTGAAGCTTTCTTT.